Sequencing of this T cell receptor (beta chain) was carried out in a study of cytomegalovirus exposure and HLA in healthy donors. Whole-study context: A prior analysis found fewer than 120 million unique TCR beta sequences from about 179 million T cells.

This clone was picked up a small number of times. The antigen is not known. Broader study findings: A few CMV-associated chains were confirmed in vitro to be specific for CMV antigens. Analysis was carried out at a later point, and it linked a missense DCLRE1C variant to TCR beta V- and J-gene trimming.

60 Vbeta and 13 Jbeta primers were used in PCR. Sequencing used immunoSEQ multiplex PCR; TCRdb keeps in-frame clones, though not all of them. The sample comprises about 140,000 clones, approximately 87% of which are singletons, and 1.5% to 1.7% rests with the top ten. The TCR originated in a man in his forties or fifties in good health and CMV-seronegative. The sample was PBMCs.

This CDR3 reads CASSPRGGARDYGYTF. The CDR3 DNA sequence: TGTGCCAGCAGCCCCCGAGGGGGCGCAAGAGACTATGGCTACACCTTC. The V call is TRBV7-2, the J call TRBJ1-2; 7 bases line up with TRBD1. The germline V gene has CDR1 SGHTA and CDR2 FQGNSA. CDR3 length equals 16 residues. Trimming cost V 5 bases and J 3 bases; bases outside gene matches: 12. Combining the CDR3 with reference TRBV7-2 and TRBJ1-2 gives the whole variable domain GAGVSQSPSNKVTEKGKDVELRCDPISGHTALYWYRQSLGQGLEFLIYFQGNSAPDKSGLPSDRFSAERTGGSVSTLTIQRTQQEDSAVYLCASSPRGGARDYGYTFGSGTRLTVV.